The entry that follows covers one TCR beta chain sequence. Assay used: immunoSEQ multiplex PCR; TCRdb lists only in-frame clones, some missing. The sample has about 77,000 clones, roughly 86% seen once. The germline V gene encodes CDR1 ENHRY and CDR2 SYGVKD. Deletions cut 8 bases from V and 7 bases from J, with 21 bases between. CDR3 size: 15 residues. The data were taken from a study of OX40 agonist ivuxolimab in advanced cancers. This chain joins TRBV10-3 and TRBJ1-3, with a possible D match to TRBD1 (5 bases). This sequence was found in an adult with an advanced solid tumor such as melanoma, head and neck, liver or kidney cancer. The sample here was CD4+ or CD8+ T cells sorted from blood, taken in a trial of the OX40 agonist ivuxolimab. In nucleotides, the CDR3 is TGTGCCATCGCAGTTAACGGGGCCGGCGAGAACACCATATATTTT. This sequence encodes CAIAVNGAGENTIYF.